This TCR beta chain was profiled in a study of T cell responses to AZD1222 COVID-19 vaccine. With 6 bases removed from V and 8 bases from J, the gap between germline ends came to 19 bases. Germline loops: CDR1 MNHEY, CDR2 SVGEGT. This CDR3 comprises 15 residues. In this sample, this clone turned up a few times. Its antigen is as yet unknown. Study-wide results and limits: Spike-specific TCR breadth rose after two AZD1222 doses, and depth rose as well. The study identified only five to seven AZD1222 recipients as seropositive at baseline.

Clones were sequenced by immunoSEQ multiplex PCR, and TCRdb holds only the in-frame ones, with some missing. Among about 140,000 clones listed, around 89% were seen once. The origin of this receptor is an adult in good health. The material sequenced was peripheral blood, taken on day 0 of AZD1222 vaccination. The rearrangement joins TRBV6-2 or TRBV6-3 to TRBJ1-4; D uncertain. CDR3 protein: CASSPTQEPPEKLFF. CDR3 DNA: TGTGCCAGCAGCCCAACTCAGGAACCCCCGGAAAAACTGTTTTTT.